A selection of T cell receptor beta chains follows, all from one sample in a study of CD4+ T cells in melanoma. Method: immunoSEQ multiplex PCR; TCRdb's copy keeps in-frame clones and lacks some. The sample has about 120,000 clones, 92% seen once. The sample was peripheral blood. The receptor set was obtained from a human donor with melanoma. The CDR3 runs from the conserved cysteine through the conserved F or W. Fields, in order: V gene, D gene, J gene, CDR3 protein. D genes are given only for firm matches.

TRBV6-5	-	TRBJ1-4	CASSYTNEKLFF
TRBV10-1	-	TRBJ1-5	CASPIQGRDSNQPQHF
TRBV10-3	-	TRBJ2-1	CAISVVDNEQFF
TRBV19	TRBD1	TRBJ2-7	CASSLGQGAAGNEQYF
TRBV7-9	-	TRBJ2-5	CASRRDFQETQYF
TRBV27	-	TRBJ2-2	CASSLFRNTGELFF
TRBV7-9	TRBD2	TRBJ2-3	CASSGIAGGLDTQYF
TRBV12-2	-	TRBJ2-7	CASRLVVTIWDCAYEQYF
TRBV20-1	-	TRBJ2-2	CSARSAGELFF
TRBV14	-	TRBJ2-2	CASSRHTGELFF
TRBV2	-	TRBJ1-2	CASSRQLTGGGYTF
TRBV12-2	-	TRBJ2-1	CASRLDGGSGNEQFF
TRBV5-1	TRBD1	TRBJ1-4	CASSLTGATTNEKLFF
TRBV7-2	-	TRBJ1-4	CASSLAPLNEKLFF
TRBV5-6	-	TRBJ2-7	CASSLGGDSSYEQYF
TRBV2	-	TRBJ2-7	CASSVADSTVFSEQYF
TRBV19	-	TRBJ2-2	CASSRGTTGELFF
TRBV9	TRBD2	TRBJ2-3	CASSPTSGGLADTQYF
TRBV5-1	-	TRBJ1-2	CASSLDSNNGYTF
TRBV5-1	-	TRBJ2-3	CASSLAGGDTQYF
TRBV5-1	-	TRBJ1-6	CASSLLQGGNSPLHF
TRBV18	-	TRBJ1-5	CASSQQGDYQPQHF
TRBV7-3	TRBD2	TRBJ2-1	CASNEERGGRDEQFF
TRBV30	-	TRBJ1-2	CAWGTNYGYTF
TRBV14	-	TRBJ1-2	CASSPGIRGSYTF
TRBV5-1	-	TRBJ2-7	CASSLAGGWEQYF
TRBV4-2	-	TRBJ1-2	CASSQPHGGGYGYTF
TRBV6-5	-	TRBJ2-3	CASSSSRPDTQYF
TRBV6-5	-	TRBJ1-3	CASRDSSSGNTIYF
TRBV10-3	-	TRBJ1-3	CASQPGYAGNTIYF
TRBV28	-	TRBJ1-2	CASSPPSGGGYTF
TRBV7-3	-	TRBJ2-2	CASSPGFEGRYPGLFF
TRBV4-2	-	TRBJ2-3	CASRPGDGSTLSDTQYF
TRBV6-5	-	TRBJ2-5	CASSYLLQETQYF
TRBV5-1	TRBD1	TRBJ2-2	CASSLSQGASTGELFF
TRBV7-2	-	TRBJ2-7	CASSPPGGASPDEQYF
TRBV12-5	-	TRBJ1-2	CASGLDRYGYTF
TRBV5-6	TRBD2	TRBJ2-5	CASSLVAGGQETQYF
TRBV6-6	TRBD1	TRBJ1-2	CASSQTGVDYGYTF
TRBV28	-	TRBJ1-5	CASKQSNQPQHF
TRBV5-4	-	TRBJ2-5	CASSLDRQETQYF
TRBV6-1	TRBD1	TRBJ1-1	CASSETGVTNTEAFF
TRBV5-1	-	TRBJ2-7	CASRWEVNYEQYF
TRBV5-1	TRBD1	TRBJ1-1	CASSLGQGRLNTEAFF
TRBV15	TRBD2	TRBJ2-7	CATSGVIAGQPNEQYF
TRBV7-9	-	TRBJ1-2	CASTLGAGQIRTNYGYTF
TRBV7-9	TRBD1	TRBJ2-1	CASSSGQGRWEQFF
TRBV5-1	-	TRBJ2-7	CASSLAGGSGYEQYF
TRBV5-4	-	TRBJ2-7	CASSSNSYEQYF
TRBV18	-	TRBJ2-1	CASSPTPSPVDEQFF
TRBV6-7	-	TRBJ2-3	CASSYSGGTDTQYF